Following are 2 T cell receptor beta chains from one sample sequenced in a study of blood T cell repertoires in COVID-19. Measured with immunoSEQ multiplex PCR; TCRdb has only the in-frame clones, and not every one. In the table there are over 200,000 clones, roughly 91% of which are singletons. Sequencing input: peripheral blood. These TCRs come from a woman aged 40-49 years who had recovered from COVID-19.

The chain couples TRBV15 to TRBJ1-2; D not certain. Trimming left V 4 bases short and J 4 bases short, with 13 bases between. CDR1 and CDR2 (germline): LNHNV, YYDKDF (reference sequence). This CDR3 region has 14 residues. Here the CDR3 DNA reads TGTGCCACCAGCACCCGGGAGGAACCCTATGGCTACACCTTC. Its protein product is CATSTREEPYGYTF.

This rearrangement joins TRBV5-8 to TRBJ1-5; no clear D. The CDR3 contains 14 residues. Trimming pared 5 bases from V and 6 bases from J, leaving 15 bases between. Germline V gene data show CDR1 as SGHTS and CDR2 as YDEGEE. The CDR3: CASRRGWLSQPQHF. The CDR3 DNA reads TGTGCCAGCAGACGGGGATGGTTAAGTCAGCCCCAGCATTTT.